These 24 T cell receptor beta chains share one sample of origin, sequenced in a study of blood T cells in healthy people across ages. Combining a sample-barcoded 5' primer with a J-beta primer mix, a second PCR ran for 7 to 11 cycles. MiXCR, run by TCRdb on the 5' RACE reads, gives a single entry per CDR3 protein. In the table there are over 600,000 distinct CDR3 sequences, over 20% of which are singletons. Sequenced sample: blood. The receptors shown here come from a man in his 70s in good health.

As to this clonotype: A read error may be the cause here, since a much bigger clone is one base away. The rearrangement joins TRBV7-6 to TRBJ1-1, with a possible D match to TRBD1 (5 bases). Germline V gives CDR1 SGHVS, CDR2 FNYEAQ. This CDR3 has 14 residues. The CDR3 nucleotides read TGTGCCGGCAGCTTAGAGGTCGGGGGGACTGAAGCTTTCTTT. This codes for CAGSLEVGGTEAFF.

The chain couples TRBV5-1 to TRBJ2-5; no clear D. Judging by the DNA end, TRBJ2-7 fits better; the J call may be wrong. Germline CDR1 SGHRS, CDR2 YFSETQ. CDR3 length: 13 residues. This CDR3 reads CASSLEQQYEQYF. The CDR3 DNA follows: TGCGCCAGCAGCTTGGAACAGCAATACGAGCAGTACTTC.

V usage is TRBV20-1 and J usage is TRBJ2-3, with D unresolved. This CDR3 has 12 residues. V was trimmed by 4 bases and J by 1 base, leaving 6 bases between them. Per germline, CDR1 DFQATT and CDR2 SNEGSKA (reference sequence). CDR3: CSAIEGTDTQYF. In nucleotides, the CDR3 is TGCAGTGCTATAGAGGGCACAGATACGCAGTATTTT.

The rearrangement links TRBV4-1 to TRBJ2-5; 8 bases line up with TRBD2. The tail of the sequence fits TRBJ2-1 better, so the J call may be wrong. Germline CDR1 MGHRA, CDR2 YSYEKL. The CDR3 is 16 residues long. CDR3 nucleotide sequence: TGCGCCAGCAGCCAAGATGGGACTAGAAGGGCCAATGAGCAGTTCTTC. Translated: CASSQDGTRRANEQFF.

This clonotype was recorded many times. This rearrangement joins TRBV3-1 to TRBJ1-2; possible D gene TRBD1, 5 bases. The CDR3 has 13 amino acids. V shed 1 base and J shed 8 bases, with 11 bases lying between them. Looked up from germline, CDR1 is LGHDT and CDR2 is YNNKEL (reference sequence). The CDR3 sequence is CASSQARVGGYTF. CDR3 coding DNA: TGTGCCAGCAGCCAAGCCAGGGTCGGCGGCTACACCTTC.

The chain couples TRBV11-2 to TRBJ1-3, with 8 nucleotides matching TRBD1. The CDR3 has 17 residues. Germline V CDR1 and CDR2: SGHAT, FQNNGV. J lost 8 bases, V lost 0 bases, and 12 bases had no gene match. This chain's CDR3 is CASSLDPGGDRRDTIYF. DNA for the CDR3: TGTGCCAGCAGCTTAGATCCGGGCGGGGACAGGCGCGACACCATATATTTT.

This clonotype was picked up a small number of times. The chain couples TRBV29-1 to TRBJ2-3, with D possibly being TRBD1 or TRBD2 (5 bases each). Trimming took off 7 bases at V and 1 base at J, with 9 bases between the two ends. Germline assignment: CDR1 SQVTM and CDR2 ANQGSEA. This CDR3 spans 12 amino acids. CDR3 sequence (DNA): TGCAGCGACCGGGGCCGCACAGATACGCAGTATTTT. Translated: CSDRGRTDTQYF.

This clonotype has a handful of counts. One end of the junction varies from germline; a read error may be responsible. This rearrangement joins TRBV7-9 to TRBJ2-5; 10 bases fit TRBD2. Germline CDR1 reads SEHNR; CDR2 reads FQNEAQ (reference sequence). The CDR3 length is 15 residues. CDR3 amino acids: CSSSLAVDATSGTFF. As DNA, the CDR3 is TGTTCCAGCAGCTTAGCGGTCGATGCTACTAGCGGGACGTTCTTC.

This clonotype was seen more than once but under ten times. The chain is built from TRBV7-2 and TRBJ1-1; D is ambiguous. The V and J ends lost 1 base and 4 bases respectively, with 7 bases between them. CDR3 length: 13 residues. Germline CDR1 reads SGHTA; CDR2 reads FQGNSA. The CDR3 loop reads CASSLGVGTEAFF. The DNA for the CDR3 is TGTGCCAGCAGCTTAGGGGTCGGCACTGAAGCTTTCTTT.

The chain uses TRBV3-1 and TRBJ2-7; D may be TRBD1 (5 bases). The CDR3 consists of 18 residues. Trimming left V 2 bases short and J 3 bases short, with 23 bases between. Germline CDR1 LGHDT, CDR2 YNNKEL (reference sequence). Here the CDR3 DNA reads TGTGCCAGCAGCCAATTCCCCCTCTCCAGGGTTTATGGCTACGAGCAGTACTTC. It translates to CASSQFPLSRVYGYEQYF.

The sample holds a few counts of this clonotype. CDR3 sequence (DNA): TGCAGTGCTAGAGCGGGGACAGGGAAAATCCCGAATGAGCAGTTCTTC. Translation gives CSARAGTGKIPNEQFF. The J gene is TRBJ2-1, the V gene TRBV20-1, with TRBD1 matching over 9 bases. The CDR3 totals 16 residues. Germline trimming cut 1 base from V and 7 bases from J; bases unmatched to any gene: 11. Germline V gene lookup returns CDR1 DFQATT and CDR2 SNEGSKA (reference sequence).

The chain uses TRBV27 and TRBJ2-7, with D maybe TRBD2 (6 bases). This CDR3 has 15 amino acids. The germline V gene has CDR1 MNHEY and CDR2 SMNVEV (reference sequence). The V end lost 3 bases, the J end lost 0 bases, and 12 bases lay between the germline ends. DNA for the CDR3: TGTGCCAGCAGTTTCATGGGACTGCCCTCCTACGAGCAGTACTTC. Translated: CASSFMGLPSYEQYF.

The rearrangement links TRBV18 to TRBJ2-1; TRBD2 is a possible D gene (6 bases). The DNA end is a closer match to TRBJ2-5, so the J assignment may be wrong. The germline V gene has CDR1 KGHSH and CDR2 LQKENI. CDR3 size: 14 residues. CDR3 residues: CASSPQRTKETQYF. DNA for the CDR3: TGTGCCAGCTCACCACAAAGGACTAAGGAGACCCAGTACTTC.

This chain uses TRBV5-5 with TRBJ2-6; either TRBD1 or TRBD2 may supply D (5 bases each). Germline V gives CDR1 SGHKS, CDR2 YYEKEE (reference sequence). Trimming removed 2 bases at V and 0 bases at J, with 15 bases between. There are 18 residues in the CDR3. DNA of the CDR3: TGTGCCAGCAGCTTTGTTATCCTCGGGGCCTCTGGGGCCAACGTCCTGACTTTC. It codes for CASSFVILGASGANVLTF.

This clonotype was counted many times. The gene calls are TRBV28 and TRBJ2-1, with 8 nucleotides matching TRBD2. V shed 4 bases, J shed 4 bases, and the junction held 21 bases outside the gene matches. The CDR3 length is 20 residues. Per germline, CDR1 MDHEN and CDR2 SYDVKM. In DNA form, the CDR3 reads TGTGCCAGCAGTTCCCCGAGAGCGGGAGAGGGGTGGGGGGGTTACAATGAGCAGTTCTTC. Translation: CASSSPRAGEGWGGYNEQFF.

The chain recombines TRBV2 with TRBJ2-7; 8 positions match TRBD2. The CDR3 extends over 15 amino acids. CDR1 is SNHLY and CDR2 is FYNNEI in the germline V gene. Trimming removed 2 bases from V and 0 bases from J; junction bases left unmatched: 3. The DNA for the CDR3 is TGTGCCAGCAGTGAAATGAGCGGGGGCTCCTACGAGCAGTACTTC. It yields the protein CASSEMSGGSYEQYF. The variable domain in full, with the rest retrieved from reference TRBV2 and TRBJ2-7, is EPEVTQTPSHQVTQMGQEVILRCVPISNHLYFYWYRQILGQKVEFLVSFYNNEISEKSEIFDDQFSVERPDGSNFTLKIRSTKLEDSAMYFCASSEMSGGSYEQYFGPGTRLTVT.

This clonotype appeared many times. The chain uses TRBV5-1 and TRBJ2-1, with D tentatively TRBD2 (5 bases). The V end lost 1 base, the J end lost 3 bases, and 8 bases lay between the germline ends. Germline values: CDR1 SGHRS, CDR2 YFSETQ. The CDR3 covers 14 residues. The CDR3 region is CASSLSSSYNEQFF. The CDR3 region has the DNA TGCGCCAGCAGCTTGTCTAGCAGCTACAATGAGCAGTTCTTC.

This clonotype was counted only a few times. The CDR3 is CASSDSTYEQYF. CDR3 DNA sequence: TGTGCCAGCTCGGACAGTACCTACGAGCAGTACTTC. The chain uses TRBV18 and TRBJ2-7; D is possibly TRBD1 (6 bases). This CDR3 spans 12 amino acids. Germline loops: CDR1 KGHSH, CDR2 LQKENI. V lost 6 bases and J lost 2, with 8 bases in between.

The CDR3 DNA is TGCAGTGCTAGAGAACCTGACGGAACTAATCAGCCCCAGCATTTT. It encodes CSAREPDGTNQPQHF. This sequence joins TRBV20-1 and TRBJ1-5; no clear D. The CDR3 contains 15 residues. V lost 0 bases and J 4 bases, leaving 13 bases between the germline ends. Looked up from germline, CDR1 is DFQATT and CDR2 is SNEGSKA (reference sequence).

This sequence joins TRBV18 and TRBJ1-3; D call uncertain. The length of the CDR3 is 17 residues. The V gene's germline CDR1 is KGHSH and CDR2 LQKENI. The V end lost 3 bases, the J end lost 4 bases, and 19 bases lay between the germline ends. This chain's CDR3 is CASSPRLAPAGGNTIYF. The CDR3 region has the DNA TGTGCCAGCTCACCCCGTCTAGCACCCGCGGGAGGAAACACCATATATTTT.

The CDR3 DNA is TGCAGCGTTCGGCAGCTCCTAGAGACCCAGTACTTC. Protein sequence: CSVRQLLETQYF. The V and J genes are TRBV29-1 and TRBJ2-5; no clear D gene. V was shortened by 5 bases and J by 4 bases, with 11 bases between the two germline ends. Germline CDR1 and CDR2: SQVTM and ANQGSEA. The CDR3 runs to 12 residues.

This clonotype appeared a few times. V and J are TRBV19 and TRBJ1-2, with a weak D call TRBD1 (5 bases). CDR3 length: 12 amino acids. Looked up from germline, CDR1 is LNHDA and CDR2 is SQIVND (reference sequence). Trimming cost V 7 bases and J 3 bases, with 9 bases left between them. CDR3 sequence (DNA): TGTGCCAGTAACCAGGGAGACTATGGCTACACCTTC. Its protein product is CASNQGDYGYTF.

The chain uses TRBV12-3 or TRBV12-4 and TRBJ2-5; possibly TRBD1 or TRBD2 for D (6 bases each). The V and J ends lost 1 base and 1 base respectively, with 16 bases between them. The CDR3 spans 17 residues. As DNA, the CDR3 is TGTGCCAGCAGTTTAGAGAAGGGGGGCAGTTTCCAAGAGACCCAGTACTTC. Residues: CASSLEKGGSFQETQYF.

This clonotype was detected only a few times. This chain connects TRBV14 to TRBJ2-5; D is possibly TRBD1 (7 bases). Trimming pared 4 bases from V and 3 bases from J, leaving 12 bases between. The germline V gene encodes CDR1 SGHDN and CDR2 FVKESK. CDR3 size: 14 residues. The CDR3 DNA sequence: TGTGCCAGCAGCCGCGGGACAGTTAAAGAGACCCAGTACTTC. This encodes CASSRGTVKETQYF.